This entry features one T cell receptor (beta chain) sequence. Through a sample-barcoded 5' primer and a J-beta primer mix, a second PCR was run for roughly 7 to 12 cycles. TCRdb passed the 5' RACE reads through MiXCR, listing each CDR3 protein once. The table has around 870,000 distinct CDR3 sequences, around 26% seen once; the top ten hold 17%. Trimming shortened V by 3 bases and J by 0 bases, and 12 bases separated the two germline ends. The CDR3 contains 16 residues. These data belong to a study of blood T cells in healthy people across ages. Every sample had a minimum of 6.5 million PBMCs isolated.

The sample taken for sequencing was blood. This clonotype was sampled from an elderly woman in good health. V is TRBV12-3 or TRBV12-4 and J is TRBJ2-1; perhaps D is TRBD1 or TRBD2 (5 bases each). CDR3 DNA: TGTGCCAGCAGTTTTGAGGCCGGGACCTCCTACAATGAGCAGTTCTTC. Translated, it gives CASSFEAGTSYNEQFF.